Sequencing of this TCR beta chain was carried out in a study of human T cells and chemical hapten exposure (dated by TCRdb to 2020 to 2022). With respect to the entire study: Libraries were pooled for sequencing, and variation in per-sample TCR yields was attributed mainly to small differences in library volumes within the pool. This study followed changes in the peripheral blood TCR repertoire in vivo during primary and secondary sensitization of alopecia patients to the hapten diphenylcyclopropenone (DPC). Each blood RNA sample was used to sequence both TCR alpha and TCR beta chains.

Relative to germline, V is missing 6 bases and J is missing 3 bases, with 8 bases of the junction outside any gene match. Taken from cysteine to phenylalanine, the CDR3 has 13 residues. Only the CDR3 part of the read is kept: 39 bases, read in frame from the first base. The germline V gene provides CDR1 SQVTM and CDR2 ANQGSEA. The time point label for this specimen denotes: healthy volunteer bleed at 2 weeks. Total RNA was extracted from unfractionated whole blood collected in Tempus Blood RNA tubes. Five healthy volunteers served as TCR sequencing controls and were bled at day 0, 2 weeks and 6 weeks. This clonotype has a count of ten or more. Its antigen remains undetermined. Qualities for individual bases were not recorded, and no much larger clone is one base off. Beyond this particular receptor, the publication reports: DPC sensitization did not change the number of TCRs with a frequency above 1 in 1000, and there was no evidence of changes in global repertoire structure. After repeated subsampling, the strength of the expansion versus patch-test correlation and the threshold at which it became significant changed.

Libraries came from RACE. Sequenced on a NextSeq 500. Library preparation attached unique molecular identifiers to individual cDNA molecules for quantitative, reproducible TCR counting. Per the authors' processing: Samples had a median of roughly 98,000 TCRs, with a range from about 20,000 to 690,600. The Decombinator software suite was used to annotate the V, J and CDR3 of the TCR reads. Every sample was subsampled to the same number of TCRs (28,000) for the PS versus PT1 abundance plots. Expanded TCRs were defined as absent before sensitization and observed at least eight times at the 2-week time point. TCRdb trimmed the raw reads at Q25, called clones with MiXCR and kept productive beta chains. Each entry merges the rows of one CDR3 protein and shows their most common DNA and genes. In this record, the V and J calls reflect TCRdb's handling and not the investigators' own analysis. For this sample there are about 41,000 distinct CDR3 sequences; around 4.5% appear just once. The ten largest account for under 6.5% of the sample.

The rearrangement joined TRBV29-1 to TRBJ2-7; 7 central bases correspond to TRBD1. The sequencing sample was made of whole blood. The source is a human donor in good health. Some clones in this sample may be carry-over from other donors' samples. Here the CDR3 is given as CSVGPSGGYEQYF. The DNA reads TGCAGCGTCGGTCCCTCAGGGGGCTACGAGCAGTACTTC.